This TCR beta chain was profiled in a study of HIV-infected patients and healthy controls. Findings and limits, study-wide: HIV-associated CDR3 frequencies dropped significantly during therapy; CMV-associated ones, mostly rising, changed nonsignificantly.

This clonotype was counted between two and nine times. What it recognizes is unknown. Just one base apart from a much larger clone, this may be a read error. All unsorted peripheral T cells were captured because whole blood was used without fractionation. Donors lacked febrile or AIDS-related illness, tumors, and hepatitis B or C coinfection. Germline CDR1 SGHRS, CDR2 YFSETQ. CDR3 size: 14 residues. Reverse transcription used roughly 450 ng RNA and constant-region primers for alpha and beta. Separate chain-specific third strand synthesis with multiplexing indices produced the alpha and beta libraries. MiXCR, applied by TCRdb to the 5' RACE reads, yields one record per CDR3 protein. Here the sample spans about 4,200 distinct CDR3 sequences, 13% being singletons.

This sequence joins TRBV5-1 and TRBJ2-5; D perhaps matches TRBD2 (6 bases). The source was blood, collected before antiretroviral therapy. The receptor's source is an adult with HIV infection. The DNA of the CDR3 is TGCGCCAGCAGCTTGGTAGCGGAGCGAGAGACCAAGTACTTC. Amino acids: CASSLVAERETKYF. Variable domain in full (rest from reference TRBV5-1 and TRBJ2-5): KAGVTQTPRYLIKTRGQQVTLSCSPISGHRSVSWYQQTPGQGLQFLFEYFSETQRNKGNFPGRFSGRQFSNSRSEMNVSTLELGDSALYLCASSLVAERETKYFGPGTRLLVL.